The entry below gives a single TCR beta chain sequence along with its context. Germline lookup yields CDR1 SGHDN and CDR2 FVKESK. CDR3 length equals 14 residues. Trimming removed 4 bases at V and 2 bases at J, with 12 bases between. This record belongs to a study of blood T cell repertoires in COVID-19. Study-wide context: Researchers got acute and convalescent COVID-19 samples from the United States, Italy and Spain.

The method was immunoSEQ multiplex PCR; TCRdb's version includes in-frame clones alone and lacks a portion of them. The sample has 330,000 or so clones; 75% to 90% are singletons. The chain uses TRBV14 and TRBJ2-7; maybe TRBD1 (6 bases). Sequencing was done on a sample of PBMCs or T cells enriched from blood (not recorded which). The sequence derives from a man aged 25 to 45 who had recovered from COVID-19. The DNA of the CDR3 is TGTGCCAGCAGCCTCGGTGGGGGCCCCTACGAGCAGTACTTC. Translated: CASSLGGGPYEQYF.